A selection of T cell receptor beta chains follows, all from one sample in a study of T cells in Graves' hyperthyroidism and ophthalmopathy. TCRdb processed the multiplex PCR reads anew with MiXCR; each CDR3 protein has one entry. The repertoire holds roughly 740,000 distinct CDR3 sequences, about 15% seen once, with about 8.4% in the top ten. Specimen: blood. Every receptor here comes from a man younger than 35 with Graves' hyperthyroidism. CDR3s include the opening cysteine and the closing phenylalanine or tryptophan. A D gene is named only where the DNA matches it firmly. Not every row has a clone size; where given, it reads once, few, many or a size class.

TRBD2 many TRBJ2-4 TRBV28 14 TGTGCCAGCAGTGGGGGGGTGGGGGAAAACATTCAGTACTTC CASSGGVGENIQYF
. many TRBJ2-1 TRBV28 15 TGTGCCAGCAGTCCGGAGCGGATCCTAGACAATGAGCAGTTCTTC CASSPERILDNEQFF
TRBD2 many TRBJ2-1 TRBV11-1 15 TGTGCCAGCAGCTTCGGACTAGCGGGAGGCAATGAGCAGTTCTTC CASSFGLAGGNEQFF
TRBD1 few TRBJ2-5 TRBV18 14 TGTGCCAGCTCACCATTGGACAGGGATGAGACCCAGTACTTC CASSPLDRDETQYF
. . TRBJ2-7 TRBV10-2 14 TGCGCCAGCAAATTAAGCGGAACCCCCTACGAGCAGTACTTC CASKLSGTPYEQYF
. few TRBJ2-4 TRBV19 17 TGTGCCAGTAGTATAATGGCAGGCGGACTAGCCAAAAACATTCAGTACTTC CASSIMAGGLAKNIQYF
. . TRBJ1-2 TRBV20-1 9 TGCAGTGAGGGAGACGGCTACACCTTC CSEGDGYTF
TRBD2 . TRBJ2-1 TRBV19 16 TGTGCCAGTAGTTTCGAAGCGGGAGGAACCTACAATGAGCAGTTCTTC CASSFEAGGTYNEQFF
TRBD2 many TRBJ2-3 TRBV2 13 TGTGCCAGTGAAGCGGGAGGCCGGGATACGCAGTATTTT CASEAGGRDTQYF
. few TRBJ2-5 TRBV15 15 TGTGCCACCAGCAGAGATCGAGGAGTAGGGGAGACCCAGTACTTC CATSRDRGVGETQYF
. . TRBJ2-2 TRBV20-1 16 TGCAGTGCTAGGCGTCCCGGGACCCCCGGGGGAGGGGAGCTGTTTTTT CSARRPGTPGGGELFF